This TCR beta chain derives from a study of blood T cell repertoires in COVID-19. Turning to the study itself: The study drew acute and convalescent COVID-19 samples from the United States, Italy and Spain.

CDR3 length equals 15 residues. Trimming took off 5 bases at V and 0 bases at J, with 10 bases between the two ends. The germline V gene has CDR1 SGHNT and CDR2 YENEEA. As processed by the authors: Amplifying reference gene primers gave estimates of nucleated cell counts. The data were produced by immunoSEQ multiplex PCR, yet TCRdb's version contains in-frame clones alone and is incomplete. From that table come the V and J calls and clone size; the DNA was used to work out D and trimming. The sample holds about 200,000 clones; approximately 90% are singletons and the top ten take roughly 5.6%. This TCR derives from a woman aged 40 to 50 who had recovered from COVID-19. J is TRBJ2-2 and V is TRBV11-3; possible D gene TRBD1, 5 bases. The specimen was peripheral blood. The chain's CDR3 is CASSPAGPNTGELFF. As DNA, the CDR3 is TGTGCCAGCAGCCCCGCAGGGCCGAACACCGGGGAGCTGTTTTTT.